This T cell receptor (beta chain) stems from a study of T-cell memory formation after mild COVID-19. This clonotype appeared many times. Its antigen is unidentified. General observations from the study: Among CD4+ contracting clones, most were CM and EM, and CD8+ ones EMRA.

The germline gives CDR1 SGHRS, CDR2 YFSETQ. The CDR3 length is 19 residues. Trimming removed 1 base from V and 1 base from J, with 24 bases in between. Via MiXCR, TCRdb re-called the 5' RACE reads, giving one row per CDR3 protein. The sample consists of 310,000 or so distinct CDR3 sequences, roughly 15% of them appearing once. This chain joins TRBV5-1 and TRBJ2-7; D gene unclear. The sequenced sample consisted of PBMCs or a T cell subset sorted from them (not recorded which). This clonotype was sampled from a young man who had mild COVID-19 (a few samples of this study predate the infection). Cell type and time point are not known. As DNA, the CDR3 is TGCGCCAGCAGCTTGTCCTCTTCCCCGTACAGTGGCTCATCCTACGAGCAGTACTTC. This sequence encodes CASSLSSSPYSGSSYEQYF.